A single sample gave rise to the 10 T cell receptor beta chains below, sequenced in a study of shared T cell receptors in the human thymus. Measured with immunoSEQ multiplex PCR; TCRdb has only the in-frame clones, and not every one. This repertoire shows more than 550,000 clones, approximately 85% found once; its top ten account for roughly 0.01%. These same data were also listed under a study on human thymus T cells.

The material sequenced was thymocytes. All receptors derive from a girl less than two years old with a congenital heart defect.

This chain joins TRBV25-1 and TRBJ2-2; D gene unclear. CDR1 is MGHDK and CDR2 is SYGVNS in the germline V gene. Trimming stripped 3 bases from V and 2 bases from J, with 4 bases between. The length of the CDR3 is 13 residues. CDR3 in DNA: TGTGCCAGCAGTGACAGAAACACCGGGGAGCTGTTTTTT. It specifies CASSDRNTGELFF.

The chain employs TRBV12-5 and TRBJ1-5; TRBD1 aligns across 7 bases. Germline CDR1 reads LGHNT; CDR2 reads FRNRAP. The CDR3 consists of 16 residues. The ends lost 6 bases at V and 6 bases at J; junction bases unmatched: 14. The CDR3 sequence: CASGSINRGVSQPQHF. In DNA form, the CDR3 reads TGTGCTAGTGGGAGTATAAACAGGGGAGTGAGTCAGCCCCAGCATTTT.

The J gene is TRBJ2-7, the V gene TRBV27, with 10 positions matching TRBD1. The CDR3 extends over 15 amino acids. Germline CDR1 MNHEY, CDR2 SMNVEV (reference sequence). V dropped 1 base and J dropped 3; count of bases not matched to a gene: 3. The CDR3 sequence is CASSLYGQGDYEQYF. The CDR3 nucleotides are TGTGCCAGCAGTTTATACGGACAGGGGGACTACGAGCAGTACTTC.

The chain carries TRBV19 and TRBJ1-2, with 7 bases lining up with TRBD1. The CDR3 runs to 14 residues. V was clipped by 5 bases and J by 2 bases; unmatched bases: 5. Germline values: CDR1 LNHDA, CDR2 SQIVND (reference sequence). The CDR3 DNA reads TGTGCCAGTAGTGGAAAGGGACAGAACTATGGCTACACCTTC. This codes for CASSGKGQNYGYTF.

CDR3: CAISDPGTGGGSYEQYF. CDR3 coding DNA: TGTGCCATCAGTGACCCAGGGACAGGGGGGGGCTCCTACGAGCAGTACTTC. The gene calls are TRBV10-3 and TRBJ2-7, with 11 positions matching TRBD1. Germline V lookup: CDR1 ENHRY, CDR2 SYGVKD. This CDR3 region has 17 residues. V lost 3 bases to trimming and J lost 0 bases; unmatched junction nucleotides: 7.

The chain links TRBV11-2 to TRBJ2-1, with 9 bases matching TRBD1. The CDR3 extends over 14 amino acids. Germline trimming cut 7 bases from V and 9 bases from J; bases unmatched to any gene: 10. Germline CDR1 and CDR2: SGHAT and FQNNGV. The CDR3 sequence: CASTSRDRDGEQFF. CDR3 sequence (DNA): TGTGCCAGCACGTCCCGGGACAGGGACGGTGAGCAGTTCTTC.

This rearrangement joins TRBV10-3 to TRBJ1-1; no reliable D call. The germline V gene encodes CDR1 ENHRY and CDR2 SYGVKD. The CDR3 runs to 12 residues. Trimming removed 8 bases at V and 4 bases at J, with 11 bases between. This chain's CDR3 is CAIGRSGTEAFF. The CDR3 region has the DNA TGTGCCATCGGGAGGAGCGGCACTGAAGCTTTCTTT.

The chain links TRBV6-5 to TRBJ1-1, with D uncertain. CDR1 is MNHEY, CDR2 SVGAGI, per germline. The V end lost 0 bases, the J end lost 10 bases, and 9 bases lay between the germline ends. The CDR3 is 12 residues long. Here the CDR3 reads CASSYSGPGAFF. CDR3 coding DNA: TGTGCCAGCAGTTACTCGGGCCCAGGAGCTTTCTTT.

The J gene is TRBJ2-7, the V gene TRBV28; a weak D match, TRBD1 (6 bases). The length of the CDR3 is 18 residues. V was pared by 6 bases and J by 3 bases, with 27 bases between. Germline CDR1 and CDR2: MDHEN and SYDVKM. For the CDR3, the DNA is TGTGCCAGCAGCCACGGACAGACCCCTTATCCCTCTTTCTACGAGCAGTACTTC. Encoded protein: CASSHGQTPYPSFYEQYF.

V is TRBV5-4 and J is TRBJ1-1; a weak D match, TRBD1 (6 bases). The CDR3 sequence is 16 residues long. Looked up from germline, CDR1 is SGHNT and CDR2 is YYREEE (reference sequence). The CDR3 spells CVRSRGKGGLNTEAFF. The CDR3, as DNA: TGTGTCAGAAGCAGGGGTAAGGGAGGCCTGAACACTGAAGCTTTCTTT. Filled out from reference TRBV5-4 and TRBJ1-1, the complete variable domain reads ETGVTQSPTHLIKTRGQQVTLRCSSQSGHNTVSWYQQALGQGPQFIFQYYREEENGRGNFPPRFSGLQFPNYSSELNVNALELDDSALYLCVRSRGKGGLNTEAFFGQGTRLTVV.